What follows is one T cell receptor (beta chain) and its context. CDR1 MDHEN and CDR2 SYDVKM come from the germline V gene. The CDR3 is 14 amino acids. V dropped 5 bases and J dropped 10 bases, with 15 bases sitting between them. Sequencing was performed with immunoSEQ multiplex PCR; in TCRdb, only in-frame clones are kept and a portion is missing. The sample lists 35,000 to 40,000 clones; roughly 85% were seen once. This specimen belongs to a study of CD4 T cells in relation to SARS-CoV-2 and coronaviruses. On the study more broadly: Of the patients, about 8 were male, a few female, two Hispanic.

What was sequenced was memory CD4+ T cells from PBMCs. The sequence derives from an adult with COVID-19. This chain links TRBV28 with TRBJ1-6; possibly TRBD1 for D (6 bases). DNA of the CDR3: TGTGCCAGCAGTAAGGAGGGGGGCCGGTCACCCCTCCACTTT. Protein product: CASSKEGGRSPLHF.